The rows below give T cell receptor beta chains drawn from one sample of a study of cytomegalovirus exposure and HLA in healthy donors. This table comes from immunoSEQ multiplex PCR, and its TCRdb copy is limited to in-frame clones, with some not included. The table includes roughly 150,000 clones, over 90% detected once. The sequencing input was PBMCs. The receptors here all came from a man aged 18-30 years in good health and CMV-seropositive. Each CDR3 is given with its conserved first and last residue. A D gene is named only where the DNA matches it firmly. Some rows have no size entry. The others give once, few or many, or a class for an expanded clone.

J gene: TRBJ2-1; clone size: -; D gene: TRBD2; V gene: TRBV28; CDR3 DNA: TGTGCCAGCACTCTCGGGACTAGCGAATACAATGAGCAGTTCTTC; CDR3 protein: CASTLGTSEYNEQFF
J gene: TRBJ1-1; clone size: once; D gene: -; V gene: TRBV7-3; CDR3 DNA: TGTGCCAGCAGCTTAGGGCCCGCGAACACTGAAGCTTTCTTT; CDR3 protein: CASSLGPANTEAFF
J gene: TRBJ1-2; clone size: -; D gene: -; V gene: TRBV6-1; CDR3 DNA: TGTGCCAGCCGGGGGGGGCAGTGGTATGGCTACACCTTC; CDR3 protein: CASRGGQWYGYTF
J gene: TRBJ2-5; clone size: -; D gene: TRBD1; V gene: TRBV28; CDR3 DNA: TGTGCCAGCACAGGGGGCGAGGGGGAGACCCAGTACTTC; CDR3 protein: CASTGGEGETQYF
J gene: TRBJ1-2; clone size: -; D gene: -; V gene: TRBV2; CDR3 DNA: TGTGCCAGCACCTTTGACAGAAACTATGGCTACACCTTC; CDR3 protein: CASTFDRNYGYTF
J gene: TRBJ1-2; clone size: -; D gene: TRBD1; V gene: TRBV6-1; CDR3 DNA: TGTGCCAGCAGTACCCGGACAGGGGACGGCTACACCTTC; CDR3 protein: CASSTRTGDGYTF
J gene: TRBJ1-2; clone size: -; D gene: TRBD1; V gene: TRBV19; CDR3 DNA: TGTGCCAGTAGTATAGTACTGACAGGGGGCTACTATGGCTACACCTTC; CDR3 protein: CASSIVLTGGYYGYTF
J gene: TRBJ2-1; clone size: -; D gene: TRBD2; V gene: TRBV4-1; CDR3 DNA: TGCGCCAGCAGCCCCTTCGGGACTAGCACCAATGAGCAGTTCTTC; CDR3 protein: CASSPFGTSTNEQFF
J gene: TRBJ2-4; clone size: -; D gene: -; V gene: TRBV7-3; CDR3 DNA: TGTGCCAGCAGTCTCCCGGGGGTTCCCCTGAGGGGAAACATTCAGTACTTC; CDR3 protein: CASSLPGVPLRGNIQYF
J gene: TRBJ2-2; clone size: -; D gene: TRBD2; V gene: TRBV12-5; CDR3 DNA: TGTGCTAGTGGTTTTAGCGGGTACAACACCGGGGAGCTGTTTTTT; CDR3 protein: CASGFSGYNTGELFF
J gene: TRBJ1-4; clone size: -; D gene: -; V gene: TRBV11-2; CDR3 DNA: TGTGCCAGCAGCTTCACCCGACAGACTAATGAAAAACTGTTTTTT; CDR3 protein: CASSFTRQTNEKLFF
J gene: TRBJ2-3; clone size: -; D gene: -; V gene: TRBV28; CDR3 DNA: TGTGCCAGCAGTTTACGTATTGATACGCAGTATTTT; CDR3 protein: CASSLRIDTQYF
J gene: TRBJ2-1; clone size: -; D gene: TRBD2; V gene: TRBV28; CDR3 DNA: TGTGCCAGCATGCTAGCGGGAGTATACAATGAGCAGTTCTTC; CDR3 protein: CASMLAGVYNEQFF
J gene: TRBJ2-7; clone size: -; D gene: -; V gene: TRBV27; CDR3 DNA: TGTGCCAGCAGTTTGGTGGGCCCAGGGGCCTACGAGCAGTACTTC; CDR3 protein: CASSLVGPGAYEQYF
J gene: TRBJ1-1; clone size: -; D gene: TRBD1; V gene: TRBV28; CDR3 DNA: TGTGCCAGCAGTCTGACAGGGTTGAACACTGAAGCTTTCTTT; CDR3 protein: CASSLTGLNTEAFF
J gene: TRBJ2-2; clone size: -; D gene: -; V gene: TRBV27; CDR3 DNA: TGTGCCAGCAGTTTATACAGGGCCGGGGAGCTGTTTTTT; CDR3 protein: CASSLYRAGELFF
J gene: TRBJ2-3; clone size: -; D gene: TRBD1; V gene: TRBV7-3; CDR3 DNA: TGTGCCAGCAGCAACACAGGGGGCGACCCGTATTTT; CDR3 protein: CASSNTGGDPYF
J gene: TRBJ2-7; clone size: -; D gene: -; V gene: TRBV5-6; CDR3 DNA: TGTGCCAGCAGCTTCAGGTGGGCCCCCGAGGGCTACGAGCAGTACTTC; CDR3 protein: CASSFRWAPEGYEQYF
J gene: TRBJ2-1; clone size: -; D gene: -; V gene: TRBV27; CDR3 DNA: TGTGCCAGCAGTTCGACATCCCATAAGAAATACAATGAGCAGTTCTTC; CDR3 protein: CASSSTSHKKYNEQFF
J gene: TRBJ2-2; clone size: -; D gene: -; V gene: TRBV2; CDR3 DNA: TGTGCCAGCGCGGGACAGACTCGCACCGGGGAGCTGTTTTTT; CDR3 protein: CASAGQTRTGELFF
J gene: TRBJ2-5; clone size: once; D gene: -; V gene: TRBV28; CDR3 DNA: TGTGCCAGCAGGTATCAAGAGACCCAGTACTTC; CDR3 protein: CASRYQETQYF
J gene: TRBJ1-4; clone size: once; D gene: TRBD1; V gene: TRBV18; CDR3 DNA: TGTGCCAGCTCACTCTTCCAACGCGGGAACAGGGGGCAAAGCGAAAAACTGTTTTTT; CDR3 protein: CASSLFQRGNRGQSEKLFF
J gene: TRBJ1-2; clone size: -; D gene: -; V gene: TRBV4-1; CDR3 DNA: TGCGCCAGCAGCCGAGTTCCCCGACTCCTCGACAGAGACTATGGCTACACCTTC; CDR3 protein: CASSRVPRLLDRDYGYTF
J gene: TRBJ2-5; clone size: -; D gene: TRBD1; V gene: TRBV5-1; CDR3 DNA: TGCGCCAGCAGCCAGGGGACAGCGCAAGAGACCCAGTACTTC; CDR3 protein: CASSQGTAQETQYF
J gene: TRBJ2-6; clone size: -; D gene: -; V gene: TRBV5-8; CDR3 DNA: TGTGCCAGCAGAACCCTAGGGGGAACTGGGGCCAACGTCCTGACTTTC; CDR3 protein: CASRTLGGTGANVLTF
J gene: TRBJ2-1; clone size: -; D gene: -; V gene: TRBV15; CDR3 DNA: TGTGCCACCAGCAGAGATGGAGCCAATGAGCAGTTCTTC; CDR3 protein: CATSRDGANEQFF
J gene: TRBJ2-3; clone size: -; D gene: -; V gene: TRBV7-6; CDR3 DNA: TGTGCCAGCAGCTTACAGGCCATTGCCGATACGCAGTATTTT; CDR3 protein: CASSLQAIADTQYF
J gene: TRBJ1-1; clone size: -; D gene: TRBD1; V gene: TRBV29-1; CDR3 DNA: TGCAGCGTTGGAGCTACAGGGGGGACCTTACTGAACACTGAAGCTTTCTTT; CDR3 protein: CSVGATGGTLLNTEAFF
J gene: TRBJ2-2; clone size: -; D gene: TRBD2; V gene: TRBV5-1; CDR3 DNA: TGCGCCAGCAGCTTCGAGACTAGCGGGAGCCCCGGGGAGCTGTTTTTT; CDR3 protein: CASSFETSGSPGELFF
J gene: TRBJ1-2; clone size: -; D gene: TRBD1; V gene: TRBV28; CDR3 DNA: TGTGCCAGCAGTACGGGACAGGCTAACTATGGCTACACCTTC; CDR3 protein: CASSTGQANYGYTF
J gene: TRBJ1-5; clone size: -; D gene: -; V gene: TRBV28; CDR3 DNA: TGTGCCAGCAGTTTAACCACTGGGGGCCAGCCCCAGCATTTT; CDR3 protein: CASSLTTGGQPQHF